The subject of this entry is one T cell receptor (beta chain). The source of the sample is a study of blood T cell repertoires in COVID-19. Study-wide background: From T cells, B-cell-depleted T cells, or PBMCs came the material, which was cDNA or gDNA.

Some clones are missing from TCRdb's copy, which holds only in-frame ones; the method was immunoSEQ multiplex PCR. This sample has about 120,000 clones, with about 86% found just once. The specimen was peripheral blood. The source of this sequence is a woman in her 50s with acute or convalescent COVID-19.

Here the CDR3 DNA reads TGTGCCAGCAGCCCCCGAGGCGGGACTATTGAGCAGTACTTC. Its translation: CASSPRGGTIEQYF. The chain couples TRBV7-9 to TRBJ2-7; 7 bases are shared with TRBD2. V lost 5 bases and J lost 7; bases outside the gene matches: 11. Germline V CDR1 and CDR2: SEHNR, FQNEAQ (reference sequence). The CDR3 extends over 14 amino acids.